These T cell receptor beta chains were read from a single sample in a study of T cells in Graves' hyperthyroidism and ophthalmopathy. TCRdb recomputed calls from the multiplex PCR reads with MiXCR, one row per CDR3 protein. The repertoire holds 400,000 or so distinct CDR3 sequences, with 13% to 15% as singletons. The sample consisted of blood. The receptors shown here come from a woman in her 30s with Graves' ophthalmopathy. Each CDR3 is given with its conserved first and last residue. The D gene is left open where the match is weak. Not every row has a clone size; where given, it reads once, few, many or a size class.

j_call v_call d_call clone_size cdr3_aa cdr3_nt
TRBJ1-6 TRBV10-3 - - CAAADPGNSPLHF TGTGCCGCCGCCGACCCCGGCAATTCACCCCTCCACTTT
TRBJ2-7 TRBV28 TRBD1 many CASSPGTGYDEQYF TGTGCCAGCAGCCCCGGGACAGGGTATGACGAGCAGTACTTC
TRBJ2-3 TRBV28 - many CASSFVGLVFTDTQYF TGTGCCAGCAGTTTTGTGGGATTGGTTTTCACAGATACGCAGTATTTT
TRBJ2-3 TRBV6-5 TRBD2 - CASSYTSGDTDTQYF TGTGCCAGCAGTTATACTAGCGGGGACACAGATACGCAGTATTTT
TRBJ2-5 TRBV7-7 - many CASSPLRGKQETQYF TGTGCTAGCAGCCCTCTTCGGGGGAAACAAGAGACCCAGTACTTC
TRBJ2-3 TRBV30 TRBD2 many CAWGVGGGVADTQYF TGTGCCTGGGGGGTGGGCGGGGGAGTAGCAGATACGCAGTATTTT
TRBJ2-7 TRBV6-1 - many CASRGPGGPHDGEQYF TGTGCCAGCAGAGGGCCTGGGGGTCCCCACGATGGCGAGCAGTACTTC
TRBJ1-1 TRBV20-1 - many CSARNRNTEAFF TGCAGTGCTAGGAACAGGAACACTGAAGCTTTCTTT
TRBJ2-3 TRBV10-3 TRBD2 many CAIREEAGGLLVTQYF TGTGCCATCAGGGAAGAAGCGGGGGGCCTTCTTGTTACGCAGTATTTT
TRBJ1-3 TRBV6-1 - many CASSDTGLSRGNTIYF TGTGCCAGCAGTGATACCGGACTGTCGAGGGGAAACACCATATATTTT
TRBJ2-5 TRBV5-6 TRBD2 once CASSSTPTSGETQYF TGTGCCAGCAGCTCAACCCCGACTAGCGGGGAGACCCAGTACTTC
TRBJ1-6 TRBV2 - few CASSVEPVNSPLHF TGTGCCAGCAGTGTGGAACCGGTAAATTCACCCCTCCACTTT
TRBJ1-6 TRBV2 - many CASSEETVRGFNSPLHF TGTGCCAGCAGTGAAGAAACTGTTAGAGGGTTCAATTCACCCCTCCACTTT
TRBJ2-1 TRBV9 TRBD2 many CASSVDLRGGADEQFF TGTGCCAGCAGCGTTGATCTTCGCGGGGGGGCGGATGAGCAGTTCTTC
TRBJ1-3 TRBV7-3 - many CASSLNRSSGNTIYF TGTGCCAGCAGCTTAAATCGTAGCTCTGGAAACACCATATATTTT
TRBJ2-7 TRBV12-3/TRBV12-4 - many CASSPGESSYEQYF TGTGCCAGCAGCCCGGGGGAAAGCTCCTACGAGCAGTACTTC
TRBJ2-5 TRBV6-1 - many CASSEGREMYQETQYF TGTGCCAGCAGTGAAGGGAGAGAAATGTACCAAGAGACCCAGTACTTC
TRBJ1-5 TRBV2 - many CASKWQEDQPQHF TGTGCCAGCAAGTGGCAGGAGGATCAGCCCCAGCATTTT
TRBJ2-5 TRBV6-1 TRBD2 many CASSEGLAQETQYF TGTGCCAGCAGTGAAGGACTAGCCCAAGAGACCCAGTACTTC
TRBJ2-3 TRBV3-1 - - CASSLFGGVERGTDTQYF TGTGCCAGCAGCCTCTTCGGCGGGGTCGAGAGGGGCACAGATACGCAGTATTTT